This T cell receptor (beta chain) was sequenced in a study of blood T cells in healthy people across ages. Study conclusions and caveats: Measured against age, TCR beta diversity per million T cells decreased in a roughly linear manner. More naive CD4+ cells and higher diversity marked long-lived donors relative to aged donors.

Germline assignment: CDR1 SGHTA and CDR2 FQGNSA. The CDR3 length is 16 residues. V was cut by 0 bases and J by 6 bases, with 15 bases left in between. Sample-barcoded 5' priming and a J-beta primer mix drove a second PCR of about 6 to 11 cycles. TCRdb re-derived calls from the 5' RACE reads in MiXCR, one entry per CDR3 protein. The sample has about 630,000 distinct CDR3 sequences; around 20% are singletons. A few counts support this clonotype. No antigen is known for it. The sample was blood. This clonotype was sampled from a man between 65 and 85 years old in good health. The rearrangement uses TRBV7-2 and TRBJ1-5; D unclear. The CDR3 region has the DNA TGTGCCAGCAGCTTAGCGCCTTGGGAGAGCGGTCAGCCCCAGCATTTT. Translating gives CASSLAPWESGQPQHF.